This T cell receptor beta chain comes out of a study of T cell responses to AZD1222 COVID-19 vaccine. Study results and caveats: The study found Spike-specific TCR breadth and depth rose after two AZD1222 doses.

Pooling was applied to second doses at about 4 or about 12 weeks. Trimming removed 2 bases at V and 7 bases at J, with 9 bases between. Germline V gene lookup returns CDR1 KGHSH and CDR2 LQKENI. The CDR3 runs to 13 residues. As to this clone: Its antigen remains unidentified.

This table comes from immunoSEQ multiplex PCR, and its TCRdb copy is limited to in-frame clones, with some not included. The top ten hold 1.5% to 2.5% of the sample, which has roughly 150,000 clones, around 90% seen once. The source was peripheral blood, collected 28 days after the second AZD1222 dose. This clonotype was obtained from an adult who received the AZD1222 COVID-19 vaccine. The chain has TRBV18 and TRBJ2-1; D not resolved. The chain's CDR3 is CASSPLDGNEQFF. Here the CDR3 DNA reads TGTGCCAGCTCACCATTGGACGGTAATGAGCAGTTCTTC.